What follows are 22 T cell receptor beta chains derived from one specimen sequenced in a study of blood T cells in healthy people across ages. With a J-beta primer mix and a sample-barcoded 5' primer, a second PCR ran 7 to 11 cycles. Each CDR3 protein is one row after TCRdb ran MiXCR on the 5' RACE reads. The profile covers 550,000 to 750,000 distinct CDR3 sequences, with around 21% appearing a single time and 3.6% taken by the ten largest. The sequenced material came from blood. The origin of the receptors is a man between 70 and 80 years old in good health.

This rearrangement joins TRBV7-9 to TRBJ2-2; TRBD1 matches 8 bases. The CDR3 sequence is 15 residues long. The V and J ends lost 3 bases and 3 bases, in that order; junction bases with no gene match: 3. The germline gives CDR1 SEHNR, CDR2 FQNEAQ (reference sequence). The CDR3 DNA reads as TGTGCCAGCAGCTTGAACAGGGGGTACACCGGGGAGCTGTTTTTT. It codes for CASSLNRGYTGELFF.

V is TRBV4-1 and J is TRBJ2-1; 7 bases align to TRBD2. The V and J ends lost 0 bases and 1 base, in that order; junction bases with no gene match: 3. CDR3 length: 16 amino acids. Germline CDR1 and CDR2: MGHRA and YSYEKL. Here the CDR3 reads CASSQDAAGSYNEQFF. The CDR3 region has the DNA TGCGCCAGCAGCCAAGATGCAGCGGGGTCCTACAATGAGCAGTTCTTC.

The chain links TRBV20-1 to TRBJ2-6; D is uncertain. V lost 2 bases, J lost 5 bases, and 10 bases lay in between. The CDR3 has 14 residues. CDR1 and CDR2 from the germline V gene are DFQATT and SNEGSKA (reference sequence). In DNA, the CDR3 is TGCAGTGCTAGAATCCGGGCGTGGGCCAACGTCCTGACTTTC. The encoded protein is CSARIRAWANVLTF.

This clonotype showed up many times. The chain employs TRBV10-2 and TRBJ1-4, with 9 bases fitting TRBD1. V shed 6 bases and J 7 bases; nucleotides not matched to a gene: 6. CDR3 length: 14 residues. The germline CDR1 and CDR2 sequences are WSHSY and SAAADI. CDR3 region: CASRETGGGEKLFF. For the CDR3, the DNA is TGCGCCAGCAGGGAGACAGGGGGAGGTGAAAAACTGTTTTTT.

This clonotype was observed a few times. The chain recombines TRBV7-9 with TRBJ2-4; 7 bases agree with TRBD2. Germline values: CDR1 SEHNR, CDR2 FQNEAQ (reference sequence). V dropped 7 bases and J dropped 1; count of bases not matched to a gene: 10. The CDR3 extends over 16 amino acids. In DNA form, the CDR3 reads TGTGCCAGCACCCAAGGGGAGGGCATGGCCAAAAACATTCAGTACTTC. This sequence encodes CASTQGEGMAKNIQYF. Full variable domain (outside the CDR3, taken from reference TRBV7-9 and TRBJ2-4): DTGVSQNPRHKITKRGQNVTFRCDPISEHNRLYWYRQTLGQGPEFLTYFQNEAQLEKSRLLSDRFSAERPKGSFSTLEIQRTEQGDSAMYLCASTQGEGMAKNIQYFGAGTRLSVL.

This sequence joins TRBV5-1 and TRBJ1-5, with D perhaps TRBD1 (5 bases). Germline V gene data show CDR1 as SGHRS and CDR2 as YFSETQ. V shed 0 bases and J shed 1 base, with 8 bases lying between them. This CDR3 spans 15 amino acids. The CDR3 sequence: CASSLGDVSNQPQHF. The DNA for the CDR3 is TGCGCCAGCAGCTTGGGGGACGTAAGCAATCAGCCCCAGCATTTT.

This clonotype was found a few times. The chain links TRBV12-3 or TRBV12-4 to TRBJ2-1; 10 bases are a match to TRBD2. The CDR3 contains 15 residues. The junction had 8 bases not matched to a gene; V was cut back by 6 bases and J by 6 bases. In DNA, the CDR3 is TGTGCCAGCAGGAACCTAGCGGGAGCCGTCAATGAGCAGTTCTTC. Translating it yields CASRNLAGAVNEQFF.

Note on this clonotype: Being one base from a much bigger clone, this may be a read error. This chain joins TRBV6-5 and TRBJ2-5; 8 nucleotides agree with TRBD1. Germline CDR1 and CDR2: MNHEY and SVGAGI. The CDR3 extends over 15 amino acids. CDR3 DNA sequence: TGTGCCGGCAGTTACTCGATCCAGGGGGCCGCAGAGCAGTACTTC. Its protein is CAGSYSIQGAAEQYF.

The chain employs TRBV5-1 and TRBJ2-7; D is possibly TRBD1 or TRBD2 (6 bases each). The CDR3 contains 14 residues. Trimming pared 2 bases from V and 4 bases from J, leaving 13 bases between. Germline V gene data show CDR1 as SGHRS and CDR2 as YFSETQ. As DNA, the CDR3 is TGCGCCAGCAGCTTTGGAGGGGACAAATACGAGCAGTACTTC. Protein sequence: CASSFGGDKYEQYF. Together with reference TRBV5-1 and TRBJ2-7, the CDR3 gives the full variable domain: KAGVTQTPRYLIKTRGQQVTLSCSPISGHRSVSWYQQTPGQGLQFLFEYFSETQRNKGNFPGRFSGRQFSNSRSEMNVSTLELGDSALYLCASSFGGDKYEQYFGPGTRLTVT.

The J gene is TRBJ2-1, the V gene TRBV7-8, with TRBD2 matching over 10 bases. This CDR3 has 17 residues. The germline V gene encodes CDR1 SGHVS and CDR2 FQNEAQ. V trimming: 5 bases; J trimming: 0 bases; junction bases outside the gene matches: 7. The CDR3 DNA is TGTGCCAGCAGCGTAACTAGCGGGGCGAGCTCCTACAATGAGCAGTTCTTC. Its translation is CASSVTSGASSYNEQFF.

DNA for the CDR3: TGTGCCAGCAGGCCCGGGACTGTGACCTACGAGCAGTACTTC. This sequence encodes CASRPGTVTYEQYF. This chain connects TRBV2 to TRBJ2-7; perhaps TRBD2 as D (6 bases). Trimming removed 6 bases at V and 2 bases at J, with 14 bases between. The CDR3 runs to 14 residues. Germline loops: CDR1 SNHLY, CDR2 FYNNEI.

The chain joins TRBV30 to TRBJ1-5, with a tentative D call TRBD1 (5 bases). V shed 3 bases and J shed 4 bases, with 13 bases lying between them. There are 14 residues in the CDR3. The germline V gene encodes CDR1 GTSNPN and CDR2 SVGIG (reference sequence). The DNA of the CDR3 is TGTGCCTGGAGCCCGGACACGCTGAATCAGCCCCAGCATTTT. Translated: CAWSPDTLNQPQHF.

The chain has TRBV20-1 and TRBJ2-1, with 9 bases fitting TRBD2. The ends lost 5 bases at V and 7 bases at J; junction bases unmatched: 9. Germline values: CDR1 DFQATT, CDR2 SNEGSKA (reference sequence). The CDR3 extends over 14 amino acids. CDR3 sequence: CSAVHSGRFNEQFF. The CDR3 DNA reads as TGCAGTGCTGTTCACAGCGGGAGGTTTAATGAGCAGTTCTTC.

The V call is TRBV12-3 or TRBV12-4, the J call TRBJ2-1; possibly TRBD1 for D (6 bases). Trimming pared 9 bases from V and 10 bases from J, leaving 16 bases between. CDR3 size: 12 residues. The CDR3 sequence is CASINRASEQFF. CDR3 DNA sequence: TGTGCCAGTATTAACAGGGCTTCGGAGCAGTTCTTC.

CDR3 bases: TGTGCCAGCAGCTATTGGGACGGCGAAGAGACCCAGTACTTC. Its protein product is CASSYWDGEETQYF. This chain joins TRBV14 and TRBJ2-5, with D perhaps given as TRBD1 or TRBD2 (5 bases each). V lost 5 bases and J 3 bases, leaving 13 bases between the germline ends. This CDR3 is 14 amino acids long. In germline, CDR1 is SGHDN, CDR2 FVKESK.

V gene TRBV2 combines with J gene TRBJ1-2, with D possibly TRBD1 on 5 matching bases. The CDR3 is 13 amino acids. V was pared by 7 bases and J by 5 bases, with 14 bases between. From germline, CDR1 is SNHLY and CDR2 FYNNEI. The CDR3 protein is CASTPGGAYGYTF. For the CDR3, the DNA is TGTGCCAGCACCCCAGGTGGGGCTTATGGCTACACCTTC.

This clonotype was recorded at least ten times. The V and J genes are TRBV6-5 and TRBJ2-7; 8 bases map to TRBD1. Germline V CDR1 and CDR2: MNHEY, SVGAGI. Trimming cost V 4 bases and J 2 bases; bases outside gene matches: 4. The CDR3 consists of 14 residues. This CDR3 reads CASSSRQGTYEQYF. As DNA, the CDR3 is TGTGCCAGCAGTTCACGACAGGGGACCTACGAGCAGTACTTC.

DNA of the CDR3: TGCGCCAGCAGCCAAGAGATGTCCTGGGGCCACACCTTC. Translating it yields CASSQEMSWGHTF. The rearrangement uses TRBV4-1 and TRBJ1-2; possibly TRBD1 for D (5 bases). CDR3 length: 13 amino acids. Germline V gives CDR1 MGHRA, CDR2 YSYEKL. V lost 0 bases and J 12 bases, leaving 14 bases between the germline ends.

The chain links TRBV12-3 or TRBV12-4 to TRBJ2-1; 9 nucleotides match TRBD1. The CDR3 runs 16 residues. V trimming: 5 bases; J trimming: 5 bases; junction bases outside the gene matches: 10. The CDR3 spells CASSPDGTGRNNEQFF. CDR3 nucleotides: TGTGCCAGCAGTCCGGACGGGACAGGGAGAAACAATGAGCAGTTCTTC.

Regarding this clonotype: One end of the junction does not line up with germline, which may come from a read error. The chain employs TRBV6-5 and TRBJ1-1; TRBD1 agrees at 7 bases. Germline V lookup: CDR1 MNHEY, CDR2 SVGAGI. This CDR3 contains 15 residues. CDR3 DNA: TGTGCCAGCAGTAACTCCAGGGGGAGAGACACTGAAGCTTTCTTT. This encodes CASSNSRGRDTEAFF.

The V and J genes are TRBV7-2 and TRBJ1-5, with D possibly matching TRBD1 (5 bases). V gave up 1 base and J gave up 5 bases, with 15 bases separating them. CDR1 and CDR2 from the germline V gene are SGHTA and FQGNSA. The CDR3 loop spans 16 amino acids. The CDR3 DNA is TGTGCCAGCAGCTTAGAGCGGCAGGGCGGTCATCAGCCCCAGCATTTT. It yields the protein CASSLERQGGHQPQHF.

The CDR3 bases are TGCGCCAGCAGCTTGGCGGGAGAACCCTACGAGCAGTACTTC. Its protein is CASSLAGEPYEQYF. The rearrangement links TRBV5-1 to TRBJ2-7; TRBD2 is a possible D gene (6 bases). V was trimmed by 0 bases and J by 2 bases, leaving 9 bases between them. The CDR3 has 14 residues. Germline V gene sequence: CDR1 SGHRS, CDR2 YFSETQ.